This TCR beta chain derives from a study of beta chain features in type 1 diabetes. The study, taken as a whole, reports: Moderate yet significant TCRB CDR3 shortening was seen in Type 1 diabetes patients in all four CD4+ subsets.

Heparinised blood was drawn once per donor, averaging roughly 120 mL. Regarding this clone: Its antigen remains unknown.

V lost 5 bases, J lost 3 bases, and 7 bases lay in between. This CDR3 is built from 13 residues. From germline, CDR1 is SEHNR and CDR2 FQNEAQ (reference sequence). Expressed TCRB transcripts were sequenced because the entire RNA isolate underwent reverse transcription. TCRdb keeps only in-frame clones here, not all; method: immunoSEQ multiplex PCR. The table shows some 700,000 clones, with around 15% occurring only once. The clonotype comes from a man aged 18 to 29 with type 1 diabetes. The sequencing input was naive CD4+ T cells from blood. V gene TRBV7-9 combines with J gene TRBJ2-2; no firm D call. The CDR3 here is CASSLQHTGELFF. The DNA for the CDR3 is TGTGCCAGCAGCCTACAGCACACCGGGGAGCTGTTTTTT.